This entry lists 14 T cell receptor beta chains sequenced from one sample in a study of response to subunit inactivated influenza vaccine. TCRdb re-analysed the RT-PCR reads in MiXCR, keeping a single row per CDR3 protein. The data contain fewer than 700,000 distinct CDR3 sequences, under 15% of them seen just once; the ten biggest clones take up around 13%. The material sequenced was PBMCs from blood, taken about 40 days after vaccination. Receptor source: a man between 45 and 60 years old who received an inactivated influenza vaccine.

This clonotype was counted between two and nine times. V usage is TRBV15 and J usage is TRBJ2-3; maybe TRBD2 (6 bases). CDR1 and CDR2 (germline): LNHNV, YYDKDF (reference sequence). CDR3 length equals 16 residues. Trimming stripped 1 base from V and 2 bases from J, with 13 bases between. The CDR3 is CATSRVGRGLTDTQYF. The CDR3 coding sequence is TGTGCCACCAGCAGAGTAGGGCGGGGTCTCACAGATACGCAGTATTTT. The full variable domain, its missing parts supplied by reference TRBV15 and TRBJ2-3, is DAMVIQNPRYQVTQFGKPVTLSCSQTLNHNVMYWYQQKSSQAPKLLFHYYDKDFNNEADTPDNFQSRRPNTSFCFLDIRSPGLGDTAMYLCATSRVGRGLTDTQYFGPGTRLTVL.

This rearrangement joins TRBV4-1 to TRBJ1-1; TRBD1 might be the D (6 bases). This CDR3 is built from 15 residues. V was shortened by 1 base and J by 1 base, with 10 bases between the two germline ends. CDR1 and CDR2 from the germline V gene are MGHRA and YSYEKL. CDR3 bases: TGCGCCAGCAGCCAAGTGGGGGGCCAGAACACTGAAGCTTTCTTT. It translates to CASSQVGGQNTEAFF.

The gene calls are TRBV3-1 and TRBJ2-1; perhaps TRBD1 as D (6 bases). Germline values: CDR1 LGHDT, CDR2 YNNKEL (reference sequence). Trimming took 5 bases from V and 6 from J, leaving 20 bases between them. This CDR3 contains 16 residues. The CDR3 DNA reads TGTGCCAGCAGCGAACTTTTGCAGGGGTCTGTCAATGAGCAGTTCTTC. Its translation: CASSELLQGSVNEQFF.

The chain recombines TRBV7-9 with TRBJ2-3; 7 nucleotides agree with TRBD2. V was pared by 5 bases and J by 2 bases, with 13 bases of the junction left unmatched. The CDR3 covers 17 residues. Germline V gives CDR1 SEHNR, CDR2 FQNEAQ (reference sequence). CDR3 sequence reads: CASSHQISGPITDTQYF. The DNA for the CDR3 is TGTGCCAGCAGCCATCAGATTAGCGGGCCCATCACAGATACGCAGTATTTT.

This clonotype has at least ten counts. The CDR3 DNA reads TGCGCCAGCAGCCAATCCGAAAAGACAGGGGGCTACGAGCAGTACTTC. Its translation: CASSQSEKTGGYEQYF. The chain links TRBV4-1 to TRBJ2-7; TRBD1 agrees at 9 bases. Germline V lookup: CDR1 MGHRA, CDR2 YSYEKL. This CDR3 spans 16 amino acids. V shed 2 bases and J 3 bases; nucleotides not matched to a gene: 8.

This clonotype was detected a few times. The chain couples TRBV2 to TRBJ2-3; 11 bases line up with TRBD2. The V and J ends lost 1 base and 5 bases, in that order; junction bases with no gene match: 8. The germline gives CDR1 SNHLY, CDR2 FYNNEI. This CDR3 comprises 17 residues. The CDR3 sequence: CASSEGLAGGGIDTQYF. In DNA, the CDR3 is TGTGCCAGCAGTGAAGGGCTAGCGGGGGGAGGTATAGATACGCAGTATTTT.

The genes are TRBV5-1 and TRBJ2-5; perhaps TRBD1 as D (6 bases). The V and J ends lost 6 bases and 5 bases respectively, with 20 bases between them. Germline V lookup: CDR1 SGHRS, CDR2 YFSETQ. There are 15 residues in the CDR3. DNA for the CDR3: TGCGCCAGCATGAAAGGGGGACACAAAGGGGAGACCCAGTACTTC. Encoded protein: CASMKGGHKGETQYF.

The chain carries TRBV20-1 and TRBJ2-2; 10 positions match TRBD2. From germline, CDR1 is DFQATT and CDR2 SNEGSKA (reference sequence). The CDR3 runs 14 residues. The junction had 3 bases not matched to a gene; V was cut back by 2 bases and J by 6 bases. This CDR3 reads CSARTSGNAGELFF. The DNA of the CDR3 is TGCAGTGCTAGAACTAGCGGGAATGCCGGGGAGCTGTTTTTT.

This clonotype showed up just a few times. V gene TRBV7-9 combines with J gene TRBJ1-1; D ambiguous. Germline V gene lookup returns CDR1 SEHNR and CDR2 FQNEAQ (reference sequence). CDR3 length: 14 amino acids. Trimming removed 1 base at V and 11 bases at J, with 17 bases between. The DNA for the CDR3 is TGTGCCAGCAGCTTAGAGACTCCCCCCGCGTGGGCTTTCTTT. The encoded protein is CASSLETPPAWAFF. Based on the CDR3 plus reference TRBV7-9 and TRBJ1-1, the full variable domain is DTGVSQNPRHKITKRGQNVTFRCDPISEHNRLYWYRQTLGQGPEFLTYFQNEAQLEKSRLLSDRFSAERPKGSFSTLEIQRTEQGDSAMYLCASSLETPPAWAFFGQGTRLTVV.

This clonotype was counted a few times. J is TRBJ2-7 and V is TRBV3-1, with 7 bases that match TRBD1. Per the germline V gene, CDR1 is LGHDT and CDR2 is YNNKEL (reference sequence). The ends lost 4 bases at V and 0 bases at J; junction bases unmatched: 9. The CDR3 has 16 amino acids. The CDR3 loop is CASSPGQECTSYEQYF. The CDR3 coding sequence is TGTGCCAGCAGCCCCGGACAGGAATGTACCTCCTACGAGCAGTACTTC.

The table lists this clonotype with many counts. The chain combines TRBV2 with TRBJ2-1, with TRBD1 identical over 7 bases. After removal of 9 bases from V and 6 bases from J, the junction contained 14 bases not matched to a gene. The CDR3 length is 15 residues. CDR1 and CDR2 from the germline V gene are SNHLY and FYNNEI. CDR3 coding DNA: TGTGCCAGTAGACAGAGACAGGGTTTGGTCAATGAGCAGTTCTTC. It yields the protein CASRQRQGLVNEQFF.

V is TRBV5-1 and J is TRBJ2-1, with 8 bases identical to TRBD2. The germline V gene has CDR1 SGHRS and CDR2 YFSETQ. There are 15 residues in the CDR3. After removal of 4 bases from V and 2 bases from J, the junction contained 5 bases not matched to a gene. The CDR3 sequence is CASSPVAGPYNEQFF. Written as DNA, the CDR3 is TGCGCCAGCAGCCCGGTAGCGGGACCCTACAATGAGCAGTTCTTC.

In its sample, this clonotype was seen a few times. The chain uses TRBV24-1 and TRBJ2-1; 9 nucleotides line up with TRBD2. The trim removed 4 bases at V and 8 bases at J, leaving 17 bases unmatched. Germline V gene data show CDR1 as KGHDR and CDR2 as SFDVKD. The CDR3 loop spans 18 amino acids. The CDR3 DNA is TGTGCCACCAGTGACCCGTATGGTTTAGCGGGAGATCCATATGAGCAGTTCTTC. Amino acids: CATSDPYGLAGDPYEQFF.

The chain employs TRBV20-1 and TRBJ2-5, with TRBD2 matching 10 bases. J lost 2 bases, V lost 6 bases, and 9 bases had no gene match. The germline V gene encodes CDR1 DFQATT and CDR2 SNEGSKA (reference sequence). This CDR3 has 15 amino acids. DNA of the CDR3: TGCAGTGCACAAGGACTAGCGGACCATCAAGAGACCCAGTACTTC. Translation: CSAQGLADHQETQYF.